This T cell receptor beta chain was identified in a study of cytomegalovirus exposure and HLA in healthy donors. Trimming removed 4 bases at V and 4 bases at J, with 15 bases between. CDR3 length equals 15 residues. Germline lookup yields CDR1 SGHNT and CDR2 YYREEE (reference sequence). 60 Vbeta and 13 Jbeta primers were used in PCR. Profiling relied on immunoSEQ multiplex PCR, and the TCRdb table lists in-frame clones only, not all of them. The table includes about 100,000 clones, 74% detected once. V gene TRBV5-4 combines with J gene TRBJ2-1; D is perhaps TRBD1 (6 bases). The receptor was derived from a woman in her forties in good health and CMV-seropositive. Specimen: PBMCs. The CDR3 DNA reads TGTGCCAGCAGCCCGGACAGTACCACTTACAATGAGCAGTTCTTC. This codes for CASSPDSTTYNEQFF.